These 10 T cell receptor beta chains were sequenced from one sample in a study of cytomegalovirus exposure and HLA in healthy donors. Measured with immunoSEQ multiplex PCR; TCRdb has only the in-frame clones, and not every one. The repertoire holds roughly 200,000 clones, about nine tenths seen once, with less than 9.5% in the top ten. Material for sequencing was PBMCs. The receptors were gathered from a man aged 25-40 years in good health and CMV-seropositive.

The chain recombines TRBV27 with TRBJ2-7; the match to TRBD1 covers 7 bases. Germline trimming cut 4 bases from V and 2 bases from J; bases unmatched to any gene: 5. The CDR3 sequence is 14 residues long. CDR1 MNHEY and CDR2 SMNVEV come from the germline V gene (reference sequence). The CDR3: CASSSTGVPYEQYF. Here the CDR3 DNA reads TGTGCCAGCAGTTCCACAGGGGTCCCCTACGAGCAGTACTTC.

The V call is TRBV27, the J call TRBJ1-5, with TRBD1 matching 7 bases. CDR1 and CDR2 from the germline V gene are MNHEY and SMNVEV (reference sequence). This CDR3 comprises 15 residues. Trimming at V came to 5 bases and at J to 4 bases, leaving 8 bases not matched to a gene. As DNA, the CDR3 is TGTGCCAGCAGTCGGGTGCAGGGGGGTAATCAGCCCCAGCATTTT. Translation gives CASSRVQGGNQPQHF.

The chain has TRBV19 and TRBJ2-7, with D tentatively TRBD2 (6 bases). The germline V gene encodes CDR1 LNHDA and CDR2 SQIVND (reference sequence). The length of the CDR3 is 13 residues. Trimming took off 1 base at V and 5 bases at J, with 9 bases between the two ends. CDR3 amino acids: CASSIAGGDEQYF. In DNA form, the CDR3 reads TGTGCCAGTAGTATAGCAGGAGGGGACGAGCAGTACTTC.

This chain links TRBV30 with TRBJ2-5; maybe TRBD1 (6 bases). Germline loops: CDR1 GTSNPN, CDR2 SVGIG (reference sequence). CDR3 size: 14 residues. The germline V and J ends were trimmed by 8 bases and 3 bases, with 19 bases remaining between them. The CDR3 loop is CARKEWAGEETQYF. CDR3 nucleotide sequence: TGTGCCCGGAAGGAATGGGCAGGGGAAGAGACCCAGTACTTC.

This rearrangement joins TRBV4-3 to TRBJ1-3, with D unresolved. V was pared by 0 bases and J by 0 bases, with 9 bases between. CDR1 and CDR2 from the germline V gene are LGHNA and YSLEER. This CDR3 spans 16 amino acids. The CDR3 sequence: CASSQEAAYSGNTIYF. CDR3 in DNA: TGCGCCAGCAGCCAAGAAGCGGCGTACTCTGGAAACACCATATATTTT.

This clone was counted a few times. The rearrangement links TRBV18 to TRBJ1-5; no clear D. V gave up 2 bases and J gave up 4 bases, with 3 bases separating them. Germline V gene lookup returns CDR1 KGHSH and CDR2 LQKENI. The CDR3 length is 12 residues. The CDR3 loop is CASSPGNQPQHF. Written as DNA, the CDR3 is TGTGCCAGCTCACCAGGGAATCAGCCCCAGCATTTT.

The genes are TRBV9 and TRBJ2-3; 9 bases agree with TRBD2. The V gene end was trimmed by 6 bases and the J gene end by 3 bases; junction bases not matched to a gene: 5. The length of the CDR3 is 14 residues. Germline values: CDR1 SGDLS, CDR2 YYNGEE. The CDR3 DNA reads TGTGCCAGCAACATTCTAGCGGGGACAGATACGCAGTATTTT. Protein product: CASNILAGTDTQYF.

The rearrangement links TRBV5-6 to TRBJ2-3; the D gene is possibly TRBD1 (6 bases). V was cut by 7 bases and J by 2 bases, with 11 bases left in between. CDR1 is SGHDT, CDR2 YYEEEE, per germline. The CDR3 totals 13 residues. CDR3 bases: TGTGCCAGCGAAGGGGGTCCCACAGATACGCAGTATTTT. Translation: CASEGGPTDTQYF. Supplemented by reference TRBV5-6 and TRBJ2-3, the full variable domain reads DAGVTQSPTHLIKTRGQQVTLRCSPKSGHDTVSWYQQALGQGPQFIFQYYEEEERQRGNFPDRFSGHQFPNYSSELNVNALLLGDSALYLCASEGGPTDTQYFGPGTRLTVL.

This chain links TRBV11-2 with TRBJ2-2; D might be TRBD1 (5 bases). Deletions cut 7 bases from V and 7 bases from J, with 19 bases between. This CDR3 has 15 residues. Germline loops: CDR1 SGHAT, CDR2 FQNNGV. The CDR3 loop is CASTSSRRGLGELFF. In nucleotides, the CDR3 is TGTGCCAGCACCTCCTCAAGAAGGGGCCTCGGGGAGCTGTTTTTT.

CDR3: CASSPPYGLTETQYF. CDR3 nucleotide sequence: TGTGCCAGCTCACCACCATACGGGTTAACCGAGACCCAGTACTTC. J is TRBJ2-5 and V is TRBV18; D is uncertain. CDR3 length equals 15 residues. CDR1 and CDR2 (germline): KGHSH, LQKENI. The germline V and J ends were trimmed by 0 bases and 5 bases, with 13 bases remaining between them.